This passage covers 8 T cell receptor beta chains from one sample sequenced in a study of blood T cell repertoires in COVID-19. Profiling relied on immunoSEQ multiplex PCR, and the TCRdb table lists in-frame clones only, not all of them. This sample has a few hundred thousand clones, with approximately 90% found just once. Input material: PBMCs or T cells enriched from blood (not recorded which). These receptors all come from a man in his late teens or twenties who had recovered from COVID-19.

A few counts support this clone. The V gene is TRBV7-3, the J gene TRBJ2-1, with TRBD2 matching 8 bases. This CDR3 is built from 16 residues. In germline, CDR1 is SGHTA, CDR2 FQGTGA. V shed 3 bases, J shed 3 bases, and the junction held 7 bases outside the gene matches. The CDR3 nucleotides read TGTGCCAGCAGCTTCAAAGCGGGAGCGGGCTACAATGAGCAGTTCTTC. It codes for CASSFKAGAGYNEQFF.

The chain combines TRBV28 with TRBJ2-7; 7 nucleotides agree with TRBD1. Trimming cost V 5 bases and J 4 bases; bases outside gene matches: 11. The CDR3 has 15 residues. Germline values: CDR1 MDHEN, CDR2 SYDVKM. CDR3 loop: CASSPPTGHGYEQYF. In DNA, the CDR3 is TGTGCCAGCAGTCCGCCGACAGGGCACGGGTACGAGCAGTACTTC. Using reference TRBV28 and TRBJ2-7 for the parts outside the CDR3, the full variable domain is DVKVTQSSRYLVKRTGEKVFLECVQDMDHENMFWYRQDPGLGLRLIYFSYDVKMKEKGDIPEGYSVSREKKERFSLILESASTNQTSMYLCASSPPTGHGYEQYFGPGTRLTVT.

This sequence joins TRBV9 and TRBJ2-5, with 7 bases fitting TRBD2. The CDR3 contains 14 residues. Trimming at V came to 2 bases and at J to 2 bases, leaving 3 bases not matched to a gene. Germline V gene sequence: CDR1 SGDLS, CDR2 YYNGEE. The CDR3 nucleotides are TGTGCCAGCAGCGTCTCGGGACTACAAGAGACCCAGTACTTC. Its translation: CASSVSGLQETQYF. The complete variable domain, with remaining parts taken from reference TRBV9 and TRBJ2-5, reads DSGVTQTPKHLITATGQRVTLRCSPRSGDLSVYWYQQSLDQGLQFLIQYYNGEERAKGNILERFSAQQFPDLHSELNLSSLELGDSALYFCASSVSGLQETQYFGPGTRLLVL.

V usage is TRBV3-1 (or the pseudogene TRBV3-2) and J usage is TRBJ1-1; 8 bases line up with TRBD1. The germline V gene has CDR1 LGHDT and CDR2 YNNKEL (reference sequence). The V and J ends lost 7 bases and 5 bases, in that order; junction bases with no gene match: 9. CDR3 length: 14 amino acids. CDR3 residues: CASTTAQGATEAFF. CDR3 nucleotides: TGTGCCAGCACTACCGCCCAGGGGGCGACTGAAGCTTTCTTT.

The chain is built from TRBV2 and TRBJ2-7, with 9 bases identical to TRBD1. CDR1 and CDR2 (germline): SNHLY, FYNNEI. The length of the CDR3 is 15 residues. With 2 bases clipped from V and 3 bases from J, the junction kept 5 bases outside the gene matches. CDR3 loop: CASSEIGQGNYEQYF. The CDR3 region has the DNA TGTGCCAGCAGTGAAATTGGACAGGGGAACTACGAGCAGTACTTC.

The rearrangement links TRBV14 to TRBJ1-2, with D unresolved. Germline V CDR1 and CDR2: SGHDN, FVKESK. The CDR3 is 15 amino acids. Trimming took off 1 base at V and 3 bases at J, with 12 bases between the two ends. The CDR3 sequence is CASSQVGRRHYGYTF. The CDR3 coding sequence is TGTGCCAGCAGCCAAGTGGGGAGAAGACACTATGGCTACACCTTC.

The gene calls are TRBV28 and TRBJ2-2; tentatively, D is TRBD2 (5 bases). The V end was cut by 3 bases, the J end by 4 bases, with 9 bases between. There are 14 residues in the CDR3. The germline V gene encodes CDR1 MDHEN and CDR2 SYDVKM. The chain's CDR3 is CASSLGRVTGELFF. DNA for the CDR3: TGTGCCAGCAGTTTGGGGAGAGTCACCGGGGAGCTGTTTTTT.

The V call is TRBV7-9, the J call TRBJ1-4; D may be TRBD1 (5 bases). The CDR3 is 15 amino acids. Trimming took 3 bases from V and 4 from J, leaving 12 bases between them. The germline V gene encodes CDR1 SEHNR and CDR2 FQNEAQ (reference sequence). This chain's CDR3 is CASSFGGTNNEKLFF. The CDR3 DNA sequence: TGTGCCAGCAGCTTCGGGGGAACGAATAATGAAAAACTGTTTTTT.